Given below is one TCR beta chain in context. A much larger clonotype is one base distant, so this may be a read error. TCRdb redid the calling of the RACE reads with MiXCR, one entry per CDR3 protein. The table includes 60,000 to 70,000 distinct CDR3 sequences, about 10% detected once. This record belongs to a study of human T cells and chemical hapten exposure. The CDR3 consists of 15 residues. Per the germline V gene, CDR1 is SGHRS and CDR2 is YFSETQ. The trim removed 4 bases at V and 9 bases at J, leaving 5 bases unmatched. The time point here: pre-sensitization, week 0. The treatment denotes: therapeutic diphenylcyclopropenone sensitization with weekly scalp DPC.

The specimen was whole blood, collected in connection with sensitization to the hapten diphenylcyclopropenone (DPC). The chain has TRBV5-1 and TRBJ2-1, with 15 bases matching TRBD2. This TCR derives from a woman aged 50 to 60 with alopecia areata. Some clones in this sample may be carry-over from other donors' samples. As DNA, the CDR3 is TGCGCCAGCAGCCGGGGACTAGCGGGAGGCGGTGAGCAGTTCTTC. Its protein product is CASSRGLAGGGEQFF.